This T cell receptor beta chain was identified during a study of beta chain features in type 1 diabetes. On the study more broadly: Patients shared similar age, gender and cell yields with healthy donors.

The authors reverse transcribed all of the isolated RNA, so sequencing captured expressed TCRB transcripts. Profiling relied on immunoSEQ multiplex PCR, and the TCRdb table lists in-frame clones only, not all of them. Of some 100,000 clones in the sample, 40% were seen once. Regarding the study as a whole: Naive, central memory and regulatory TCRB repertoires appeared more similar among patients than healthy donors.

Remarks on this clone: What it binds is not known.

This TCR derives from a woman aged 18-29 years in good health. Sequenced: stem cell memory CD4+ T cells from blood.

This chain's CDR3 is CASSQDGGSYNEQFF. CDR3 sequence (DNA): TGTGCCAGCAGCCAAGACGGGGGGTCTTACAATGAGCAGTTCTTC. The chain combines TRBV4-2 with TRBJ2-1; TRBD2 aligns across 7 bases. Germline V gene data show CDR1 as LGHNA and CDR2 as YNFKEQ. CDR3 size: 15 residues. V trimming: 0 bases; J trimming: 4 bases; junction bases outside the gene matches: 3.